The 18 T cell receptor beta chains given below trace back to one sample, sequenced in a study of identical twins (TCRdb year 2016). Library preparation used 5' RACE. The instrument given in TCRdb is Illumina HiSeq 2000. Through fastp at Q25 and MiXCR, TCRdb rebuilt clones from the public reads, retaining in-frame beta chains. Every CDR3 protein is listed once, alongside the most common genes and DNA of its rows. Counted in this sample were 1.5 million to 2 million distinct CDR3 sequences; about 32% of them appeared once. Under 0.35% of the sample is held by the ten biggest clonotypes. The sample consisted of cord blood. The source of these receptors is a newborn girl in good health.

This clonotype was counted many times. This chain's CDR3 is CASSPLSPYGYTF. CDR3 bases: TGTGCCAGCAGCCCTCTTAGCCCCTATGGCTACACCTTC. The gene calls are TRBV5-6 and TRBJ1-2, with D unclear. The V and J ends lost 4 bases and 4 bases respectively, with 11 bases between them. Per germline, CDR1 SGHDT and CDR2 YYEEEE. CDR3 length: 13 residues. The full variable domain, rest sourced from reference TRBV5-6 and TRBJ1-2, is DAGVTQSPTHLIKTRGQQVTLRCSPKSGHDTVSWYQQALGQGPQFIFQYYEEEERQRGNFPDRFSGHQFPNYSSELNVNALLLGDSALYLCASSPLSPYGYTFGSGTRLTVV.

The CDR3 region has the DNA TGTGCCAGCTCTGCAATCTCAGGAGAAGATACGCAGTATTTT. This encodes CASSAISGEDTQYF. The chain couples TRBV18 to TRBJ2-3, with D unresolved. Between the trimmed V and J ends, which lost 6 bases and 5 bases, there was a span of 15 bases. Germline CDR1 KGHSH, CDR2 LQKENI. This CDR3 is 14 amino acids long.

This clonotype was seen a handful of times. For the CDR3, the DNA is TGCGCCAGCAGCTGGAGGACAGGGAACACTGAAGCTTTCTTT. Its protein is CASSWRTGNTEAFF. The rearrangement joins TRBV5-1 to TRBJ1-1, with 7 bases identical to TRBD1. CDR1 is SGHRS, CDR2 YFSETQ, per germline. After removal of 3 bases from V and 1 base from J, the junction contained 3 bases not matched to a gene. This CDR3 spans 14 amino acids.

The gene calls are TRBV5-1 and TRBJ2-3, with D unclear. CDR3 length equals 13 residues. Germline CDR1 SGHRS, CDR2 YFSETQ. V gave up 3 bases and J gave up 1 base, with 6 bases separating them. The CDR3 DNA follows: TGCGCCAGCAGCTGGAAGGGCACAGATACGCAGTATTTT. This gives the protein CASSWKGTDTQYF.

The chain carries TRBV3-1 and TRBJ2-3, with TRBD1 matching over 8 bases. V shed 1 base, J shed 6 bases, and the junction held 9 bases outside the gene matches. The germline CDR1 and CDR2 sequences are LGHDT and YNNKEL (reference sequence). The CDR3 is made up of 16 amino acids. As DNA, the CDR3 is TGTGCCAGCAGCCAAGTGGCCGGACAGGGTTGGGATACGCAGTATTTT. Protein product: CASSQVAGQGWDTQYF.

CDR3 protein: CASSRDGPYGELFF. CDR3 in DNA: TGTGCCAGCAGCCGGGACGGACCCTATGGGGAGCTGTTTTTT. The rearrangement joins TRBV11-2 to TRBJ2-2; either TRBD1 or TRBD2 may fit D (5 bases each). CDR1 and CDR2 from the germline V gene are SGHAT and FQNNGV. Trimming stripped 5 bases from V and 8 bases from J, with 15 bases between. The CDR3 consists of 14 residues.

The V call is TRBV28, the J call TRBJ2-7, with 8 bases that match TRBD1. The germline V gene encodes CDR1 MDHEN and CDR2 SYDVKM. V was clipped by 4 bases and J by 3 bases; unmatched bases: 11. CDR3 size: 16 residues. CDR3 sequence reads: CASSSLGQAIYYEQYF. The DNA of the CDR3 is TGTGCCAGCAGTTCCTTGGGACAGGCTATCTACTACGAGCAGTACTTC. Together with reference TRBV28 and TRBJ2-7, the CDR3 gives the full variable domain: DVKVTQSSRYLVKRTGEKVFLECVQDMDHENMFWYRQDPGLGLRLIYFSYDVKMKEKGDIPEGYSVSREKKERFSLILESASTNQTSMYLCASSSLGQAIYYEQYFGPGTRLTVT.

Concerning this clonotype: This may stem from a read error, because a much larger clone lies one nucleotide away. This chain joins TRBV4-2 and TRBJ2-1, with D perhaps matching TRBD2 (5 bases). The assigned J gene may be wrong: the sequence end matches TRBJ2-7 better. CDR3 length equals 14 residues. Per the germline V gene, CDR1 is LGHNA and CDR2 is YNFKEQ. The CDR3 loop reads CASSQDGLYNEQYF. The CDR3 DNA follows: TGTGCCAGCAGCCAAGATGGACTCTACAATGAGCAGTACTTC.

The chain links TRBV7-8 to TRBJ2-6, with D possibly matching TRBD1 (5 bases). CDR3 size: 15 residues. The V end lost 3 bases, the J end lost 0 bases, and 6 bases lay between the germline ends. The germline CDR1 and CDR2 sequences are SGHVS and FQNEAQ. CDR3 region: CASSFRASGANVLTF. The CDR3, as DNA: TGTGCCAGCAGCTTCAGGGCCTCTGGGGCCAACGTCCTGACTTTC.

This clonotype came up a few times. V usage is TRBV20-1 and J usage is TRBJ2-4; 10 bases agree with TRBD2. The J call is doubtful: the DNA matches TRBJ2-7 better. The length of the CDR3 is 15 residues. The V gene's germline CDR1 is DFQATT and CDR2 SNEGSKA (reference sequence). The CDR3 loop reads CSARDSGRINYEQYF. In DNA, the CDR3 is TGCAGTGCTAGAGATAGCGGGAGGATAAACTACGAGCAGTACTTC.

The rearrangement links TRBV20-1 to TRBJ1-5, with D possibly matching TRBD1 (5 bases). Germline V CDR1 and CDR2: DFQATT, SNEGSKA (reference sequence). Trimming removed 6 bases from V and 4 bases from J, with 13 bases in between. The CDR3 is 13 amino acids. CDR3 residues: CSAEDRWNQPQHF. CDR3 nucleotide sequence: TGCAGTGCGGAAGACAGATGGAATCAGCCCCAGCATTTT.

J is TRBJ1-2 and V is TRBV12-3 or TRBV12-4; a possible D gene is TRBD1 (6 bases). V shed 4 bases and J shed 8 bases, with 11 bases lying between them. The CDR3 runs to 12 residues. The DNA for the CDR3 is TGTGCCAGCAGTTCACAGGGCATCGGCTACACCTTC. It specifies CASSSQGIGYTF.

This clonotype was detected only a few times. The chain is built from TRBV3-1 and TRBJ1-2, with D maybe TRBD1 (6 bases). CDR1 and CDR2 (germline): LGHDT, YNNKEL (reference sequence). With 5 bases removed from V and 3 bases from J, the gap between germline ends came to 13 bases. The CDR3 extends over 14 amino acids. CDR3 in amino acids: CASSSRTAYYGYTF. Here the CDR3 DNA reads TGTGCCAGCAGCTCACGGACAGCATACTATGGCTACACCTTC.

CDR3 coding DNA: TGTGCCAGCAGCCTGACCGTGACTAGCGCCCGTTACGAGCAGTACTTC. Translating it yields CASSLTVTSARYEQYF. The V call is TRBV6-5, the J call TRBJ2-7, with 8 nucleotides matching TRBD2. V was pared by 6 bases and J by 4 bases, with 14 bases of the junction left unmatched. Germline CDR1 is MNHEY and CDR2 is SVGAGI. The CDR3 is made up of 16 amino acids.

V and J are TRBV12-3 or TRBV12-4 and TRBJ1-6; D uncertain. The CDR3 loop spans 14 amino acids. V lost 6 bases to trimming and J lost 6 bases, with 12 bases between them. The CDR3 spells CASSLRRSNSPLHF. CDR3 nucleotide sequence: TGTGCCAGCAGCCTCAGGAGGTCTAATTCACCCCTCCACTTT.

The chain carries TRBV3-1 and TRBJ2-1; possible D gene TRBD2, 6 bases. CDR1 and CDR2 (germline): LGHDT, YNNKEL (reference sequence). V gave up 0 bases and J gave up 5 bases, with 17 bases separating them. The CDR3 is 17 amino acids. The CDR3 DNA follows: TGTGCCAGCAGCCAAGATGTAATGGCGGGGCTACACAATGAGCAGTTCTTC. It codes for CASSQDVMAGLHNEQFF.

A word on this clonotype: A read error may account for a junction end that differs from germline. The rearrangement links TRBV28 to TRBJ1-1; a weak D match, TRBD1 (5 bases). The germline CDR1 and CDR2 sequences are MDHEN and SYDVKM. This CDR3 comprises 14 residues. This chain's CDR3 is CTSTPRGRDTEAFF. The CDR3 nucleotides read TGTACCAGCACTCCTAGGGGCAGGGACACTGAAGCTTTCTTT.

The J gene is TRBJ1-1, the V gene TRBV7-9; maybe TRBD1 (5 bases). The germline V gene encodes CDR1 SEHNR and CDR2 FQNEAQ (reference sequence). Trimming took 3 bases from V and 1 from J, leaving 9 bases between them. The CDR3 totals 14 residues. CDR3 nucleotide sequence: TGTGCCAGCAGCTTGCTTGGGGCGAACACTGAAGCTTTCTTT. Translation: CASSLLGANTEAFF.